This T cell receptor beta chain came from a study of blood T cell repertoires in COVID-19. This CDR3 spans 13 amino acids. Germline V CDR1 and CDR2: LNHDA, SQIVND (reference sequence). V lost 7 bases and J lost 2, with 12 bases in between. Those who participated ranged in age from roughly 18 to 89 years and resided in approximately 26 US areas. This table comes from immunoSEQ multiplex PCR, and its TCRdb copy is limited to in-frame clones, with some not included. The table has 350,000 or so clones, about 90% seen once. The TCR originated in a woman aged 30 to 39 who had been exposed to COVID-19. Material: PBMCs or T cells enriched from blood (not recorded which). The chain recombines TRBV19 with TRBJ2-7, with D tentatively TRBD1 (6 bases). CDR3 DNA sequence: TGTGCCAGTACTCCGACAGGAACCTACGAGCAGTACTTC. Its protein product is CASTPTGTYEQYF.